A single sample is the source of the 29 T cell receptor beta chains below, sequenced in a study of cytomegalovirus exposure and HLA in healthy donors (dated by TCRdb to about 2017). Libraries came from the immunoSEQ multiplex PCR assay. For the multiplex PCR, a mixture combining 60 forward primers for TCR Vbeta segments and 13 reverse primers for TCR Jbeta segments was used. TCRdb's version of the immuneACCESS table is confined to in-frame rearrangements and falls short of the full clone set. An unresolved V gene accounts for under half of the shortfall where checked; the remainder is of unknown origin. The sample data list approximately 200,000 clones, and roughly 79% of these were observed just once. 1.6% of the sample rests with the top ten. The sequenced sample was PBMCs. Source of these receptors: a young woman in good health and CMV-seronegative.

The chain has TRBV28 and TRBJ2-7; D gene ambiguous. V was clipped by 3 bases and J by 2 bases, with 11 bases between them. This CDR3 comprises 14 residues. Germline V gene lookup returns CDR1 MDHEN and CDR2 SYDVKM. Here the CDR3 DNA reads TGTGCCAGCAGTTTGGCAACCCCCGCCTACGAGCAGTACTTC. Its translation: CASSLATPAYEQYF.

The chain employs TRBV6-1 and TRBJ1-5; D might be TRBD1 (5 bases). Looked up from germline, CDR1 is MNHNS and CDR2 is SASEGT. The germline V and J ends were trimmed by 1 base and 5 bases, with 9 bases remaining between them. CDR3 length equals 14 residues. The CDR3 region is CASSEVLGDQPQHF. DNA for the CDR3: TGTGCCAGCAGTGAAGTTCTAGGGGATCAGCCCCAGCATTTT.

This chain uses TRBV6-6 with TRBJ1-5, with TRBD1 identical over 7 bases. CDR3 length: 13 amino acids. Germline V gene lookup returns CDR1 MNHNY and CDR2 SVGAGI (reference sequence). J was trimmed by 2 bases and V by 10 bases; bases with no gene match: 5. CDR3 sequence reads: CAITQGGNQPQHF. The DNA of the CDR3 is TGTGCCATCACCCAGGGGGGCAATCAGCCCCAGCATTTT.

This clone was counted once. The chain couples TRBV19 to TRBJ1-1, with TRBD1 as a possible D gene (5 bases). CDR1 LNHDA and CDR2 SQIVND come from the germline V gene (reference sequence). The CDR3 is made up of 13 amino acids. Trimming removed 5 bases from V and 1 base from J, with 8 bases in between. CDR3 sequence reads: CASSVTENTEAFF. CDR3 DNA sequence: TGTGCCAGTAGTGTGACAGAGAACACTGAAGCTTTCTTT.

The chain carries TRBV2 and TRBJ2-1, with TRBD1 matching over 7 bases. Germline trimming cut 7 bases from V and 2 bases from J; bases unmatched to any gene: 8. The CDR3 loop spans 15 amino acids. Germline assignment: CDR1 SNHLY and CDR2 FYNNEI. CDR3 amino acids: CASKNPGGPYNEQFF. DNA for the CDR3: TGTGCCAGCAAGAACCCAGGGGGACCCTACAATGAGCAGTTCTTC. The complete variable domain, with remaining parts taken from reference TRBV2 and TRBJ2-1, reads EPEVTQTPSHQVTQMGQEVILRCVPISNHLYFYWYRQILGQKVEFLVSFYNNEISEKSEIFDDQFSVERPDGSNFTLKIRSTKLEDSAMYFCASKNPGGPYNEQFFGPGTRLTVL.

This clone was found a few times. The chain employs TRBV14 and TRBJ2-7, with 8 bases that match TRBD1. J gave up 4 bases and V 3 bases, and 8 bases lay outside the gene matches. Germline V CDR1 and CDR2: SGHDN, FVKESK. CDR3 length: 15 residues. The CDR3 loop reads CASSQGTTGGYEQYF. Here the CDR3 DNA reads TGTGCCAGCAGCCAGGGTACTACAGGGGGATACGAGCAGTACTTC. Full variable domain (rest looked up from reference TRBV14 and TRBJ2-7): EAGVTQFPSHSVIEKGQTVTLRCDPISGHDNLYWYRRVMGKEIKFLLHFVKESKQDESGMPNNRFLAERTGGTYSTLKVQPAELEDSGVYFCASSQGTTGGYEQYFGPGTRLTVT.

This clone has just a few counts. V usage is TRBV5-1 and J usage is TRBJ1-5; 7 nucleotides agree with TRBD1. V trimming: 0 bases; J trimming: 1 base; junction bases outside the gene matches: 1. The CDR3 runs to 15 residues. Germline CDR1 SGHRS, CDR2 YFSETQ. In DNA, the CDR3 is TGCGCCAGCAGCTTGGAGGGACAGAGCAATCAGCCCCAGCATTTT. It encodes CASSLEGQSNQPQHF.

J is TRBJ1-3 and V is TRBV30, with 7 positions matching TRBD1. The J segment lost 0 bases and the V segment lost 2 bases, leaving 1 base of the junction unmatched. The CDR3 has 14 residues. CDR1 and CDR2 from the germline V gene are GTSNPN and SVGIG (reference sequence). The CDR3: CAWSWDSSGNTIYF. In nucleotides, the CDR3 is TGTGCCTGGAGTTGGGACAGCTCTGGAAACACCATATATTTT. Full variable domain (remainder filled in from reference TRBV30 and TRBJ1-3): SQTIHQWPATLVQPVGSPLSLECTVEGTSNPNLYWYRQAAGRGLQLLFYSVGIGQISSEVPQNLSASRPQDRQFILSSKKLLLSDSGFYLCAWSWDSSGNTIYFGEGSWLTVV.

This rearrangement joins TRBV7-2 to TRBJ1-3; possibly TRBD1 for D (5 bases). The V end lost 6 bases, the J end lost 0 bases, and 9 bases lay between the germline ends. The length of the CDR3 is 14 residues. CDR1 is SGHTA, CDR2 FQGNSA, per germline. CDR3 protein: CASSDSISGNTIYF. The CDR3 DNA reads TGTGCCAGCAGTGACAGCATCTCTGGAAACACCATATATTTT.

The chain uses TRBV27 and TRBJ2-7; 11 nucleotides align to TRBD2. CDR3 length: 14 residues. The trim removed 6 bases at V and 4 bases at J, leaving 5 bases unmatched. Germline V gene data show CDR1 as MNHEY and CDR2 as SMNVEV (reference sequence). The CDR3: CASRPGLAVYEQYF. The CDR3 region has the DNA TGTGCCAGCAGACCGGGACTAGCGGTATACGAGCAGTACTTC.

The chain couples TRBV28 to TRBJ2-6; TRBD1 matches 7 bases. Germline trimming cut 5 bases from V and 0 bases from J; bases unmatched to any gene: 10. In germline, CDR1 is MDHEN, CDR2 SYDVKM. The CDR3 extends over 18 amino acids. CDR3 DNA sequence: TGTGCCAGCAGTCTCGACAGGGTGGGTTTCTCTGGGGCCAACGTCCTGACTTTC. Translation: CASSLDRVGFSGANVLTF.

This rearrangement joins TRBV6-6 to TRBJ1-4; 7 bases match TRBD1. Germline V lookup: CDR1 MNHNY, CDR2 SVGAGI (reference sequence). The junction had 13 bases not matched to a gene; V was cut back by 5 bases and J by 7 bases. This CDR3 has 16 amino acids. The CDR3 DNA reads as TGTGCCAGCAGTCGAGGACAGGACGATAATACTGAAAAACTGTTTTTT. Encoded protein: CASSRGQDDNTEKLFF.

The chain uses TRBV5-1 and TRBJ1-1; perhaps TRBD1 as D (5 bases). Germline CDR1 is SGHRS and CDR2 is YFSETQ. The CDR3 runs to 13 residues. The germline V and J ends were trimmed by 2 bases and 3 bases, with 8 bases remaining between them. The CDR3 DNA reads TGCGCCAGCAGCTTCCAGGGTGACACTGAAGCTTTCTTT. It yields the protein CASSFQGDTEAFF.

The chain carries TRBV7-6 and TRBJ2-7; TRBD2 aligns across 9 bases. V was pared by 1 base and J by 2 bases, with 6 bases of the junction left unmatched. CDR3 length equals 16 residues. CDR1 and CDR2 (germline): SGHVS, FNYEAQ. As DNA, the CDR3 is TGTGCCAGCAGCTTAGTTTTAGCGGGAGAGACCTACGAGCAGTACTTC. Translated: CASSLVLAGETYEQYF.

V gene TRBV7-8 combines with J gene TRBJ1-5; TRBD1 aligns across 9 bases. V dropped 5 bases and J dropped 1; count of bases not matched to a gene: 3. Germline CDR1 reads SGHVS; CDR2 reads FQNEAQ. The CDR3 length is 15 residues. The DNA for the CDR3 is TGTGCCAGCAGCCCGGGACAGGGAAGCAATCAGCCCCAGCATTTT. It translates to CASSPGQGSNQPQHF.

The V call is TRBV5-1, the J call TRBJ2-2; TRBD2 matches 8 bases. The trim removed 2 bases at V and 0 bases at J, leaving 0 bases unmatched. Per germline, CDR1 SGHRS and CDR2 YFSETQ. The CDR3 loop spans 15 amino acids. The DNA of the CDR3 is TGCGCCAGCAGCTTAGCGGGGGCGAACACCGGGGAGCTGTTTTTT. Translation gives CASSLAGANTGELFF. The full variable domain, completed using reference TRBV5-1 and TRBJ2-2, is KAGVTQTPRYLIKTRGQQVTLSCSPISGHRSVSWYQQTPGQGLQFLFEYFSETQRNKGNFPGRFSGRQFSNSRSEMNVSTLELGDSALYLCASSLAGANTGELFFGEGSRLTVL.

The chain combines TRBV7-9 with TRBJ1-1; 11 positions match TRBD1. CDR3 size: 18 residues. Trimming took 5 bases from V and 0 from J; bases not matched to a gene: 11. Germline V gene data show CDR1 as SEHNR and CDR2 as FQNEAQ (reference sequence). The CDR3 region is CASSPTGTGGRLNTEAFF. The CDR3 DNA follows: TGTGCCAGCAGCCCAACCGGGACAGGGGGTCGTCTGAACACTGAAGCTTTCTTT.

This clone occurred a few times. This chain connects TRBV4-1 to TRBJ1-4; 8 nucleotides agree with TRBD1. Germline lookup yields CDR1 MGHRA and CDR2 YSYEKL. The CDR3 is made up of 16 amino acids. Trimming took 1 base from V and 3 from J; bases not matched to a gene: 4. Written as DNA, the CDR3 is TGCGCCAGCAGCCAAGGACTGACAGGGGCTAATGAAAAACTGTTTTTT. The encoded protein is CASSQGLTGANEKLFF.

The rearrangement links TRBV10-3 to TRBJ2-7; 8 positions agree with TRBD1. The ends lost 0 bases at V and 7 bases at J; junction bases unmatched: 8. Germline values: CDR1 ENHRY, CDR2 SYGVKD. CDR3 length: 15 residues. The CDR3 DNA is TGTGCCATCAGTGAGTCGTTTCAGGGGGCTAGGGAGCAGTACTTC. Amino acids: CAISESFQGAREQYF.

A word on this clone: The same CDR3 is also encoded by other DNA sequences in this sample. The chain joins TRBV19 to TRBJ2-7; the D is unclear. The CDR3 covers 14 residues. Trimming pared 2 bases from V and 0 bases from J, leaving 8 bases between. Germline V gives CDR1 LNHDA, CDR2 SQIVND (reference sequence). The CDR3 sequence is CASSITGSSYEQYF. The CDR3 DNA reads as TGTGCCAGTAGTATAACCGGGTCCTCCTACGAGCAGTACTTC.

The chain combines TRBV28 with TRBJ2-3, with 11 bases identical to TRBD1. CDR3 length: 16 amino acids. CDR1 and CDR2 (germline): MDHEN, SYDVKM. Trimming at V came to 6 bases and at J to 6 bases, leaving 11 bases not matched to a gene. The CDR3 DNA reads as TGTGCCAGCAGCGCCCAGGGACAGGGGGGAGGGGATACGCAGTATTTT. Its translation: CASSAQGQGGGDTQYF.

The V and J genes are TRBV6-5 and TRBJ1-2; D gene uncertain. Looked up from germline, CDR1 is MNHEY and CDR2 is SVGAGI. V was clipped by 4 bases and J by 4 bases, with 10 bases between them. CDR3 size: 13 residues. CDR3: CASSSQVSYGYTF. The CDR3 DNA reads TGTGCCAGCAGTTCCCAGGTCTCCTATGGCTACACCTTC.

The genes are TRBV6-1 and TRBJ2-7, with no clear D. Germline assignment: CDR1 MNHNS and CDR2 SASEGT. CDR3 length: 13 amino acids. V was cut by 2 bases and J by 5 bases, with 10 bases left in between. CDR3 bases: TGTGCCAGCAGTGAACTAGGTACGAACGAGCAGTACTTC. It translates to CASSELGTNEQYF.

This clone was detected only a few times. The chain links TRBV7-2 to TRBJ1-6; D unclear. CDR3 size: 12 residues. Germline V gene sequence: CDR1 SGHTA, CDR2 FQGNSA. Trimming removed 1 base from V and 14 bases from J, with 9 bases in between. The chain's CDR3 is CASSLDSGALHF. The CDR3 region has the DNA TGTGCCAGCAGCTTAGACAGCGGGGCCCTCCACTTT.

V is TRBV10-3 and J is TRBJ1-4, with 8 positions matching TRBD1. CDR3 length equals 15 residues. Germline V gene lookup returns CDR1 ENHRY and CDR2 SYGVKD. Trimming at V came to 0 bases and at J to 5 bases, leaving 2 bases not matched to a gene. CDR3 coding DNA: TGTGCCATCAGTGAGTCGAGACAGGGGAATGAAAAACTGTTTTTT. Residues: CAISESRQGNEKLFF.

V is TRBV7-9 and J is TRBJ1-1; weak D call: TRBD1 (5 bases). Trimming took 6 bases from V and 3 from J, leaving 14 bases between them. Germline V gene sequence: CDR1 SEHNR, CDR2 FQNEAQ (reference sequence). This CDR3 contains 14 residues. Here the CDR3 reads CASSSTPGDTEAFF. Here the CDR3 DNA reads TGTGCCAGCAGTTCAACCCCGGGGGACACTGAAGCTTTCTTT. The whole variable domain, remainder taken from reference TRBV7-9 and TRBJ1-1, is DTGVSQNPRHKITKRGQNVTFRCDPISEHNRLYWYRQTLGQGPEFLTYFQNEAQLEKSRLLSDRFSAERPKGSFSTLEIQRTEQGDSAMYLCASSSTPGDTEAFFGQGTRLTVV.

Only a few counts were recorded for this clone. V usage is TRBV6-5 and J usage is TRBJ1-4, with D perhaps TRBD1 (6 bases). This CDR3 region has 14 residues. CDR1 and CDR2 (germline): MNHEY, SVGAGI. With 6 bases removed from V and 0 bases from J, the gap between germline ends came to 8 bases. CDR3 nucleotides: TGTGCCAGCAGGAGGGGGACAACTAATGAAAAACTGTTTTTT. Amino acids: CASRRGTTNEKLFF.

The chain uses TRBV27 and TRBJ2-5; 14 bases fit TRBD2. Trimming took 10 bases from V and 7 from J; bases not matched to a gene: 11. The germline V gene encodes CDR1 MNHEY and CDR2 SMNVEV (reference sequence). The CDR3 sequence is 15 residues long. CDR3 protein: CANWTGTSGRGTQYF. The CDR3 nucleotides are TGTGCCAACTGGACCGGGACTAGCGGGAGAGGGACCCAGTACTTC.

The V call is TRBV6-5, the J call TRBJ1-1; a weak D match, TRBD1 (5 bases). This CDR3 contains 13 residues. CDR1 is MNHEY, CDR2 SVGAGI, per germline. Trimming took off 4 bases at V and 1 base at J, with 7 bases between the two ends. In nucleotides, the CDR3 is TGTGCCAGCAGTTCCAGGGAGAACACTGAAGCTTTCTTT. Amino acids: CASSSRENTEAFF.